Following are 27 T cell receptor beta chains from one sample sequenced in a study of cytomegalovirus exposure and HLA in healthy donors. In the PCR, 60 Vbeta and 13 Jbeta primers were used. Method: immunoSEQ multiplex PCR; TCRdb's copy keeps in-frame clones and lacks some. This sample has roughly 100,000 clones, with about 75% found just once. The sequenced sample was PBMCs. These receptors were obtained from a male donor in good health and CMV-seropositive.

The chain recombines TRBV4-1 with TRBJ2-7, with 15 positions matching TRBD2. J was trimmed by 4 bases and V by 5 bases; bases with no gene match: 6. The CDR3 is 16 residues long. In germline, CDR1 is MGHRA, CDR2 YSYEKL. Written as DNA, the CDR3 is TGCGCCAGCAGCGAGGGACTAGCGGGAGGAGGGTACGAGCAGTACTTC. Amino acid sequence: CASSEGLAGGGYEQYF.

Remarks on this clone: An end of the junction does not agree with germline; a read error may underlie this. The J gene is TRBJ2-2, the V gene TRBV7-9, with D possibly TRBD2 on 5 matching bases. In germline, CDR1 is SEHNR, CDR2 FQNEAQ (reference sequence). CDR3 length equals 13 residues. CDR3 region: CASSFQRTEELFF. In DNA form, the CDR3 reads TGTGCCAGCAGCTTTCAGCGGACCGAGGAGCTGTTTTTT.

This chain connects TRBV2 to TRBJ2-3; D unresolved. The CDR3 loop spans 13 amino acids. CDR1 SNHLY and CDR2 FYNNEI come from the germline V gene. Trimming took 3 bases from V and 0 from J, leaving 4 bases between them. The CDR3 loop is CASSEASTDTQYF. The CDR3 DNA reads TGTGCCAGCAGTGAGGCAAGCACAGATACGCAGTATTTT.

V and J are TRBV10-2 and TRBJ2-2; D not resolved. CDR1 and CDR2 (germline): WSHSY, SAAADI. Between the trimmed V and J ends, which lost 2 bases and 7 bases, there was a span of 11 bases. This CDR3 contains 14 residues. In DNA form, the CDR3 reads TGCGCCAGCAGTGAGCCTGGGCTGGGCGGGGAGCTGTTTTTT. Translating gives CASSEPGLGGELFF.

The genes are TRBV4-2 and TRBJ1-4, with D possibly TRBD1 on 5 matching bases. The CDR3 is made up of 16 amino acids. Per the germline V gene, CDR1 is LGHNA and CDR2 is YNFKEQ. Deletions cut 4 bases from V and 0 bases from J, with 12 bases between. The DNA for the CDR3 is TGTGCCAGCAGCCTCAGGGCCGGATCAACTAATGAAAAACTGTTTTTT. It codes for CASSLRAGSTNEKLFF.

V gene TRBV7-6 combines with J gene TRBJ2-1; 9 nucleotides agree with TRBD2. The CDR3 extends over 15 amino acids. J lost 6 bases, V lost 1 base, and 4 bases had no gene match. From germline, CDR1 is SGHVS and CDR2 FNYEAQ. The CDR3 DNA is TGTGCCAGCAGCTTAGGCGGGGGGGTCGTCAATGAGCAGTTCTTC. Residues: CASSLGGGVVNEQFF.

The chain couples TRBV28 to TRBJ2-6, with 9 nucleotides matching TRBD1. This CDR3 is built from 17 residues. Losses at the gene ends were 4 bases for V and 4 bases for J; bases not matched to a gene: 8. Per germline, CDR1 MDHEN and CDR2 SYDVKM. The DNA of the CDR3 is TGTGCCAGCAGTTGGGGACAGGGTTATTCAGGGGCCAACGTCCTGACTTTC. Protein product: CASSWGQGYSGANVLTF.

The chain recombines TRBV5-4 with TRBJ2-1; tentative D call: TRBD2 (5 bases). The V end was cut by 7 bases, the J end by 9 bases, with 11 bases between. CDR1 SGHNT and CDR2 YYREEE come from the germline V gene (reference sequence). The CDR3 runs to 11 residues. CDR3 region: CASASRGEQFF. The CDR3, as DNA: TGTGCCAGCGCTTCTCGGGGTGAGCAGTTCTTC.

The V gene is TRBV27, the J gene TRBJ1-5, with a tentative D call TRBD1 (6 bases). Germline assignment: CDR1 MNHEY and CDR2 SMNVEV (reference sequence). The CDR3 totals 16 residues. The V and J ends lost 5 bases and 4 bases respectively, with 18 bases between them. The CDR3 region has the DNA TGTGCCAGCAGTCCCAATAGGGGGATTTTTAATCAGCCCCAGCATTTT. Protein product: CASSPNRGIFNQPQHF.

The chain is built from TRBV29-1 and TRBJ1-2; perhaps TRBD1 as D (5 bases). Per germline, CDR1 SQVTM and CDR2 ANQGSEA. This CDR3 has 14 amino acids. V dropped 6 bases and J dropped 2 bases, with 16 bases sitting between them. For the CDR3, the DNA is TGCAGCGTCGCGTCAGGGCCCTCGAACTATGGCTACACCTTC. Translating gives CSVASGPSNYGYTF.

This chain uses TRBV28 with TRBJ1-5; D uncertain. This CDR3 has 12 amino acids. Trimming left V 5 bases short and J 9 bases short, with 11 bases between. Germline V gives CDR1 MDHEN, CDR2 SYDVKM. As DNA, the CDR3 is TGTGCCAGCAGTCCTAGACCGCTGCCCCAGCATTTT. Its protein is CASSPRPLPQHF.

The chain carries TRBV29-1 and TRBJ1-1; TRBD1 matches at 8 bases. V was pared by 4 bases and J by 2 bases, with 15 bases of the junction left unmatched. CDR1 and CDR2 from the germline V gene are SQVTM and ANQGSEA. There are 17 residues in the CDR3. Written as DNA, the CDR3 is TGCAGCGTTGCCGCGCCAGGGGGCGTAGCGATTAACACTGAAGCTTTCTTT. Its protein is CSVAAPGGVAINTEAFF.

The chain combines TRBV11-2 with TRBJ2-5; D is ambiguous. Germline loops: CDR1 SGHAT, CDR2 FQNNGV. Trimming stripped 0 bases from V and 11 bases from J, with 10 bases between. The CDR3 is made up of 12 amino acids. The CDR3 DNA follows: TGTGCCAGCAGCTTAGAGTTACTACCTCAGTACTTC. This codes for CASSLELLPQYF.

This rearrangement joins TRBV30 to TRBJ2-3; 7 positions match TRBD1. The CDR3 is made up of 14 amino acids. Per germline, CDR1 GTSNPN and CDR2 SVGIG (reference sequence). Trimming removed 2 bases from V and 4 bases from J; junction bases left unmatched: 6. CDR3 in DNA: TGTGCCTGGAGTTCCCCCCAGGGGGCAGATACGCAGTATTTT. Protein product: CAWSSPQGADTQYF.

DNA of the CDR3: TGTGCCAGCAGCTTATCCAGGGACACTGAAGCTTTCTTT. This codes for CASSLSRDTEAFF. The chain uses TRBV7-3 and TRBJ1-1; D possibly corresponds to TRBD1 (5 bases). This CDR3 is 13 amino acids long. Germline CDR1 is SGHTA and CDR2 is FQGTGA. V was clipped by 2 bases and J by 3 bases, with 7 bases between them.

V gene TRBV15 combines with J gene TRBJ1-1; 8 bases agree with TRBD1. Trimming cost V 2 bases and J 4 bases; bases outside gene matches: 3. The CDR3 has 14 residues. Germline CDR1 LNHNV, CDR2 YYDKDF (reference sequence). CDR3: CATSRHTGGTEAFF. The CDR3 coding sequence is TGTGCCACCAGCAGACACACAGGGGGCACTGAAGCTTTCTTT.

This chain uses TRBV2 with TRBJ1-1; TRBD1 might be the D (5 bases). The CDR3 loop spans 13 amino acids. Per the germline V gene, CDR1 is SNHLY and CDR2 is FYNNEI. Trimming cost V 0 bases and J 8 bases, with 10 bases left between them. In nucleotides, the CDR3 is TGTGCCAGCAGTGAAGCGGAGCGGGGGGAAGCTTTCTTT. This encodes CASSEAERGEAFF.

This clone came up once. CDR3 protein: CASSFDRGNQPQHF. The CDR3 DNA follows: TGTGCCAGCAGCTTTGACAGGGGGAATCAGCCCCAGCATTTT. This chain uses TRBV5-5 with TRBJ1-5, with 9 bases fitting TRBD1. V shed 2 bases and J 4 bases; nucleotides not matched to a gene: 1. The CDR3 consists of 14 residues. Looked up from germline, CDR1 is SGHKS and CDR2 is YYEKEE (reference sequence).

A few counts support this clone. This chain connects TRBV5-1 to TRBJ2-3, with TRBD2 matching over 8 bases. V lost 1 base, J lost 4 bases, and 5 bases stayed unmatched. CDR3 size: 15 residues. Germline lookup yields CDR1 SGHRS and CDR2 YFSETQ. The CDR3 bases are TGCGCCAGCAGCTTGACGGGGGGGCTGGCAGATACGCAGTATTTT. It yields the protein CASSLTGGLADTQYF.

The rearrangement uses TRBV29-1 and TRBJ2-7, with D hard to call. The CDR3 is 12 amino acids. CDR1 SQVTM and CDR2 ANQGSEA come from the germline V gene. V dropped 4 bases and J dropped 0 bases, with 7 bases sitting between them. CDR3 region: CSVAVSSYEQYF. CDR3 nucleotide sequence: TGCAGCGTTGCCGTCAGCTCCTACGAGCAGTACTTC.

The genes are TRBV7-6 and TRBJ1-1, with D possibly TRBD1 on 5 matching bases. Trimming stripped 3 bases from V and 4 bases from J, with 9 bases between. Germline loops: CDR1 SGHVS, CDR2 FNYEAQ. The CDR3 runs 13 residues. The CDR3 DNA reads as TGTGCCAGCAGCTTCGGGGGGGGCACTGAAGCTTTCTTT. Residues: CASSFGGGTEAFF.

J is TRBJ2-7 and V is TRBV6-6; TRBD2 matches 15 bases. Germline values: CDR1 MNHNY, CDR2 SVGAGI (reference sequence). Trimming cost V 5 bases and J 9 bases; bases outside gene matches: 8. The CDR3 is 15 residues long. CDR3 region: CASSEGLAGGSSQYF. The CDR3 DNA reads TGTGCCAGCAGTGAGGGACTAGCGGGGGGTTCGTCGCAGTACTTC.

The genes are TRBV15 and TRBJ2-1; a possible D gene is TRBD2 (5 bases). Trimming shortened V by 3 bases and J by 3 bases, and 18 bases separated the two germline ends. The CDR3 sequence is 17 residues long. In germline, CDR1 is LNHNV, CDR2 YYDKDF (reference sequence). The CDR3: CATSRSGVGGLYNEQFF. As DNA, the CDR3 is TGTGCCACCAGCAGGAGTGGAGTTGGCGGGCTCTACAATGAGCAGTTCTTC.

The chain is built from TRBV30 and TRBJ2-1; 10 positions match TRBD2. After removal of 6 bases from V and 4 bases from J, the junction contained 9 bases not matched to a gene. CDR3 length: 15 amino acids. The germline gives CDR1 GTSNPN, CDR2 SVGIG (reference sequence). The CDR3 sequence is CACPKGTSVYNEQFF. The CDR3 coding sequence is TGTGCCTGCCCAAAAGGGACTAGCGTGTACAATGAGCAGTTCTTC. Complete variable domain (other parts from reference TRBV30 and TRBJ2-1): SQTIHQWPATLVQPVGSPLSLECTVEGTSNPNLYWYRQAAGRGLQLLFYSVGIGQISSEVPQNLSASRPQDRQFILSSKKLLLSDSGFYLCACPKGTSVYNEQFFGPGTRLTVL.

This rearrangement joins TRBV9 to TRBJ2-7; 10 bases agree with TRBD1. CDR1 and CDR2 from the germline V gene are SGDLS and YYNGEE. V lost 2 bases to trimming and J lost 6 bases; unmatched junction nucleotides: 2. The CDR3 contains 13 residues. The CDR3 DNA reads as TGTGCCAGCAGCGTCCGGGACAGGGGCGAGCAGTACTTC. Its translation is CASSVRDRGEQYF.

This chain links TRBV7-2 with TRBJ1-5; weak D call: TRBD1 (5 bases). V shed 1 base and J shed 4 bases, with 8 bases lying between them. In germline, CDR1 is SGHTA, CDR2 FQGNSA. This CDR3 contains 14 residues. The CDR3 region is CASSLGGVNQPQHF. CDR3 coding DNA: TGTGCCAGCAGCTTAGGGGGCGTAAATCAGCCCCAGCATTTT.

The rearrangement joins TRBV6-5 to TRBJ1-5, with D unclear. The CDR3 is 16 amino acids. Germline-derived CDR1 and CDR2 are MNHEY and SVGAGI. Trimming removed 2 bases from V and 0 bases from J, with 11 bases in between. This chain's CDR3 is CASSYNAVYSNQPQHF. The CDR3 bases are TGTGCCAGCAGTTACAATGCGGTGTATAGCAATCAGCCCCAGCATTTT.